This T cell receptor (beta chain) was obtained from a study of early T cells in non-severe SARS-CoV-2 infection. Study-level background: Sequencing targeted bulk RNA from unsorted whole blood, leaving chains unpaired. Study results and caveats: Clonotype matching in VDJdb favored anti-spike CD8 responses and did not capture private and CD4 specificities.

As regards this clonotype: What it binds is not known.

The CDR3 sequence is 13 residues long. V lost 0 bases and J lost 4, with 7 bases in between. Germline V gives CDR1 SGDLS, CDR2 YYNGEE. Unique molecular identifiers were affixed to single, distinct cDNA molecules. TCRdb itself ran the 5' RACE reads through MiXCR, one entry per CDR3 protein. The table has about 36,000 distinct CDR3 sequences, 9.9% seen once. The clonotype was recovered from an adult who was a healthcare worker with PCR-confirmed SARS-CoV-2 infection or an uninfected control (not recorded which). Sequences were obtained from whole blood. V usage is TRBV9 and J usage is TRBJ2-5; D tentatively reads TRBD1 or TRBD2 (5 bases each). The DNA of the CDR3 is TGTGCCAGCAGCGTAGGGGGACGAGAGACCCAGTACTTC. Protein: CASSVGGRETQYF.